This T cell receptor beta chain was obtained from a study of shared clonotypes between healthy human individuals. Genomic DNA per cell subset filled all wells of several immunoSEQ plates. Assay: immunoSEQ multiplex PCR; the TCRdb copy retains only in-frame clones and omits some. The data show roughly 2.5 million clones, about 92% seen once. Germline V gives CDR1 SNHLY, CDR2 FYNNEI. With 7 bases removed from V and 0 bases from J, the gap between germline ends came to 10 bases. This CDR3 region has 15 residues. The donors, all of them Caucasian adults, lived in Nashville, Tennessee. The sequencing input was naive CD4+ T cells sorted from blood. Subset reported: CD45RA+ positively selected. This sequence was found in a man aged 18-30 years in good health. The genes are TRBV2 and TRBJ2-6; D not resolved. In DNA, the CDR3 is TGTGCCAGCACGGCTCTCGGCTCTGGGGCCAACGTCCTGACTTTC. Its translation: CASTALGSGANVLTF.